These 10 T cell receptor beta chains share one sample of origin, sequenced in a study of tumor-infiltrating lymphocytes in localized non-small cell lung cancer. The data were produced by immunoSEQ multiplex PCR, yet TCRdb's version contains in-frame clones alone and is incomplete. The data hold 13,000 to 15,000 clones, with around 68% observed a single time. What was sequenced was uninvolved lung tissue not adjacent to the tumor. These receptors all stem from a human donor with non-small cell lung cancer.

CDR3 sequence: CASSIRTGPTGELFF. CDR3 bases: TGTGCCAGCAGTATTCGGACGGGACCCACCGGGGAGCTGTTTTTT. The V gene is TRBV27, the J gene TRBJ2-2; D is possibly TRBD1 or TRBD2 (5 bases each). This CDR3 is built from 15 residues. Trimming took 5 bases from V and 4 from J, leaving 14 bases between them. The V gene's germline CDR1 is MNHEY and CDR2 SMNVEV (reference sequence).

This clone was detected only a few times. This chain uses TRBV7-2 with TRBJ1-2; 7 bases map to TRBD1. The CDR3 length is 13 residues. V was pared by 5 bases and J by 8 bases, with 8 bases of the junction left unmatched. CDR1 is SGHTA and CDR2 is FQGNSA in the germline V gene. CDR3 in amino acids: CASSGRGLSGYTF. The CDR3 DNA reads as TGTGCCAGCAGCGGGAGGGGGCTCTCGGGCTACACCTTC.

The chain is built from TRBV29-1 and TRBJ2-3; 7 positions agree with TRBD1. V shed 4 bases, J shed 2 bases, and the junction held 3 bases outside the gene matches. CDR3 length equals 13 residues. Germline lookup yields CDR1 SQVTM and CDR2 ANQGSEA. The CDR3 DNA follows: TGCAGCGTTGCGGGACAGTACACAGATACGCAGTATTTT. Residues: CSVAGQYTDTQYF.

This sequence joins TRBV13 and TRBJ2-5; D unclear. This CDR3 contains 12 residues. Germline CDR1 and CDR2: PRHDT and FYEKMQ (reference sequence). The ends were cut back, 4 bases at V and 2 bases at J, with 5 bases in the middle. In DNA, the CDR3 is TGTGCCAGCAGCTCCTCACAAGAGACCCAGTACTTC. Residues: CASSSSQETQYF.

This sequence joins TRBV30 and TRBJ1-2; 10 bases are shared with TRBD1. The CDR3 covers 13 residues. Germline V gene data show CDR1 as GTSNPN and CDR2 as SVGIG (reference sequence). CDR3 residues: CARDRGANYGYTF. DNA of the CDR3: TGTGCGCGGGACAGGGGAGCTAACTATGGCTACACCTTC.

The chain joins TRBV19 to TRBJ1-5; the D is unclear. Trimming cost V 5 bases and J 4 bases, with 9 bases left between them. Germline V gives CDR1 LNHDA, CDR2 SQIVND (reference sequence). CDR3 length: 13 residues. The CDR3 DNA is TGTGCCAGTAGTTGGGGTGCGAATCAGCCCCAGCATTTT. Translating it yields CASSWGANQPQHF. The variable domain in full, with the rest retrieved from reference TRBV19 and TRBJ1-5, is DGGITQSPKYLFRKEGQNVTLSCEQNLNHDAMYWYRQDPGQGLRLIYYSQIVNDFQKGDIAEGYSVSREKKESFPLTVTSAQKNPTAFYLCASSWGANQPQHFGDGTRLSIL.

The J gene is TRBJ1-2, the V gene TRBV7-2; a weak D match, TRBD1 (5 bases). V was trimmed by 5 bases and J by 4 bases, leaving 11 bases between them. The CDR3 totals 13 residues. Germline V lookup: CDR1 SGHTA, CDR2 FQGNSA. The CDR3 reads CASSLTATYGYTF. In DNA form, the CDR3 reads TGTGCCAGCAGCCTGACAGCCACCTATGGCTACACCTTC.

The genes are TRBV5-1 and TRBJ1-1; a weak D match, TRBD1 (6 bases). This CDR3 has 13 residues. The germline CDR1 and CDR2 sequences are SGHRS and YFSETQ. With 9 bases removed from V and 1 base from J, the gap between germline ends came to 13 bases. Written as DNA, the CDR3 is TGCGCCACCACGGGGGGCCCGAACACTGAAGCTTTCTTT. Protein product: CATTGGPNTEAFF.

This clone was recorded a few times. The CDR3 nucleotides are TGTGCCAGCAGCTTGGGACTAGCGGGAGATACGCAGTATTTT. It yields the protein CASSLGLAGDTQYF. The chain combines TRBV11-1 with TRBJ2-3; TRBD2 matches at 12 bases. The CDR3 totals 14 residues. The V gene's germline CDR1 is SGHAT and CDR2 FQDESV (reference sequence). V shed 3 bases and J 5 bases; nucleotides not matched to a gene: 0.

A single count supports this clone. V is TRBV2 and J is TRBJ2-7, with 11 bases lining up with TRBD1. J was trimmed by 7 bases and V by 6 bases; bases with no gene match: 2. This CDR3 comprises 12 residues. Looked up from germline, CDR1 is SNHLY and CDR2 is FYNNEI. CDR3 nucleotides: TGTGCCAGCAGGGACAGGGGGCGTGAGCAGTACTTC. Encoded protein: CASRDRGREQYF.